Each of the 24 T cell receptor beta chains below was sequenced from the same sample in a study of blood T cells in healthy people across ages. Primed by a sample-barcoded 5' primer and a J-beta primer mix, a second PCR proceeded for about 6 to 12 cycles. TCRdb analysed the 5' RACE reads with MiXCR anew, one entry per CDR3 protein. Of 800,000 to 1,000,000 distinct CDR3 sequences in the sample, under 50% were seen once. Sequences were obtained from blood. Receptor source: a man aged 30 to 45 in good health.

This clonotype has a single count. The J gene is TRBJ1-5, the V gene TRBV19; D is uncertain. From germline, CDR1 is LNHDA and CDR2 SQIVND (reference sequence). CDR3 length: 15 residues. V shed 7 bases and J shed 0 bases, with 13 bases lying between them. The CDR3 reads CASMPRTFSNQPQHF. The DNA of the CDR3 is TGTGCCAGTATGCCACGGACCTTTAGCAATCAGCCCCAGCATTTT. Using reference TRBV19 and TRBJ1-5 for the parts outside the CDR3, the full variable domain is DGGITQSPKYLFRKEGQNVTLSCEQNLNHDAMYWYRQDPGQGLRLIYYSQIVNDFQKGDIAEGYSVSREKKESFPLTVTSAQKNPTAFYLCASMPRTFSNQPQHFGDGTRLSIL.

The rearrangement uses TRBV20-1 and TRBJ2-1, with D possibly TRBD2 on 6 matching bases. Trimming removed 1 base at V and 7 bases at J, with 11 bases between. The germline gives CDR1 DFQATT, CDR2 SNEGSKA (reference sequence). The CDR3 covers 13 residues. CDR3 amino acids: CSARAAGGNEQFF. The CDR3 coding sequence is TGCAGTGCTAGAGCCGCCGGGGGTAATGAGCAGTTCTTC.

This clonotype was detected a few times. This chain joins TRBV29-1 and TRBJ2-3, with D possibly called TRBD1 or TRBD2 (6 bases each). The CDR3 is made up of 13 amino acids. Germline CDR1 is SQVTM and CDR2 is ANQGSEA. The V gene lost 2 bases and the J gene lost 12 bases, with 18 bases spanning the gap. The CDR3 nucleotides read TGCAGCGTTGAAACAGTCCGTAGGGGGGACCAGTATTTT. Protein sequence: CSVETVRRGDQYF.

This sequence joins TRBV12-3 or TRBV12-4 and TRBJ1-5, with unresolved D. The CDR3 runs to 8 residues. The CDR3 reads CANQPQHF. The CDR3 DNA reads TGTGCAAATCAGCCCCAGCATTTT.

This clonotype was counted between two and nine times. The DNA of the CDR3 is TGTGCCAGCAGCCCGACCGGGATGGGGTTCAACGAGCAGTACTTC. Translation gives CASSPTGMGFNEQYF. The chain couples TRBV5-6 to TRBJ2-4; D perhaps matches TRBD2 (5 bases). Gene TRBJ2-7 matches the end of the DNA better, so the J call may be wrong. Germline-derived CDR1 and CDR2 are SGHDT and YYEEEE. The CDR3 has 15 amino acids.

The chain combines TRBV14 with TRBJ2-3; TRBD2 agrees at 12 bases. Losses at the gene ends were 4 bases for V and 6 bases for J; bases not matched to a gene: 14. The CDR3 has 18 residues. Germline CDR1 is SGHDN and CDR2 is FVKESK. The CDR3 nucleotides are TGTGCCAGCAGCCCGAGGAGACTAGCGGGGGAGTTTATGGATACGCAGTATTTT. Translated: CASSPRRLAGEFMDTQYF.

There are a few counts of this clonotype. The chain has TRBV12-3 or TRBV12-4 and TRBJ2-5, with 7 bases fitting TRBD2. Trimming removed 3 bases from V and 4 bases from J; junction bases left unmatched: 11. This CDR3 spans 16 amino acids. CDR3 sequence: CASSLLTGGSRETQYF. The CDR3, as DNA: TGTGCCAGCAGTTTGTTGACGGGGGGTTCTCGAGAGACCCAGTACTTC.

In its sample, this clonotype was seen a few times. The rearrangement uses TRBV5-1 and TRBJ2-7, with 9 bases fitting TRBD1. V trimming: 3 bases; J trimming: 6 bases; junction bases outside the gene matches: 7. The germline V gene encodes CDR1 SGHRS and CDR2 YFSETQ. This CDR3 comprises 14 residues. The chain's CDR3 is CASSSPGQGREQYF. The DNA of the CDR3 is TGCGCCAGCAGCTCTCCGGGACAGGGACGCGAGCAGTACTTC. Full variable domain (rest looked up from reference TRBV5-1 and TRBJ2-7): KAGVTQTPRYLIKTRGQQVTLSCSPISGHRSVSWYQQTPGQGLQFLFEYFSETQRNKGNFPGRFSGRQFSNSRSEMNVSTLELGDSALYLCASSSPGQGREQYFGPGTRLTVT.

To note about this clonotype: Compared with germline, one end of the junction differs, possibly owing to a read error. V and J are TRBV6-5 and TRBJ1-2, with a possible D match to TRBD1 (5 bases). CDR1 and CDR2 (germline): MNHEY, SVGAGI. The CDR3 spans 13 residues. The CDR3 bases are TGTGCCAGCAGGTACTCGGGGCAGCGTGGCTACACCTTC. Encoded protein: CASRYSGQRGYTF.

This chain links TRBV9 with TRBJ2-1; 11 nucleotides agree with TRBD2. The CDR3 runs to 17 residues. Germline V lookup: CDR1 SGDLS, CDR2 YYNGEE. Germline trimming cut 0 bases from V and 10 bases from J; bases unmatched to any gene: 12. The CDR3 region is CASSVALLLAGDGEQFF. CDR3 DNA: TGTGCCAGCAGCGTAGCCCTCCTACTAGCGGGAGACGGAGAGCAGTTCTTC.

The rearrangement joins TRBV9 to TRBJ2-3; possibly TRBD2 for D (7 bases). Trimming shortened V by 0 bases and J by 2 bases, and 16 bases separated the two germline ends. The CDR3 length is 17 residues. The germline gives CDR1 SGDLS, CDR2 YYNGEE. CDR3 nucleotide sequence: TGTGCCAGCAGCGTAGCGGGGGGCGCTTCCCCCACAGATACGCAGTATTTT. Protein: CASSVAGGASPTDTQYF.

V usage is TRBV28 and J usage is TRBJ1-6, with a weak D call TRBD1 (6 bases). This CDR3 spans 15 amino acids. Germline values: CDR1 MDHEN, CDR2 SYDVKM. V was pared by 8 bases and J by 7 bases, with 18 bases between. The CDR3 region is CASRTGQGQNSPLHF. In DNA, the CDR3 is TGTGCCAGCCGGACCGGTCAGGGACAAAATTCACCCCTCCACTTT.

V is TRBV18 and J is TRBJ2-7; D may match TRBD1 or TRBD2 (5 bases each). Trimming removed 1 base from V and 0 bases from J, with 7 bases in between. Germline V CDR1 and CDR2: KGHSH, LQKENI. The CDR3 has 14 amino acids. In nucleotides, the CDR3 is TGTGCCAGCTCACCACTCGGGACCTCCTACGAGCAGTACTTC. Its protein product is CASSPLGTSYEQYF.

To note about this clonotype: A much larger clone differs by one base, so this may be a read error. The chain combines TRBV6-6 with TRBJ2-1; 11 bases align to TRBD1. The DNA end lines up better with TRBJ2-7; the J call may be wrong. The CDR3 runs to 14 residues. Germline-derived CDR1 and CDR2 are MNHNY and SVGAGI (reference sequence). The CDR3 bases are TGTGCCAGCAGTCCGGGACAGGGGGTCAATGAGCAGTACTTC. Translation gives CASSPGQGVNEQYF.

The V call is TRBV25-1, the J call TRBJ1-2; the D gene is possibly TRBD1 (6 bases). Germline V gives CDR1 MGHDK, CDR2 SYGVNS. CDR3 length: 13 amino acids. V lost 5 bases to trimming and J lost 4 bases, with 11 bases between them. CDR3 residues: CASSWTDSYGYTF. CDR3 DNA: TGTGCCAGCAGTTGGACGGACAGCTATGGCTACACCTTC.

This clonotype was detected only a few times. The V and J genes are TRBV29-1 and TRBJ1-5; D remains ambiguous. Trimming removed 4 bases from V and 1 base from J, with 8 bases in between. The CDR3 runs to 13 residues. Germline V lookup: CDR1 SQVTM, CDR2 ANQGSEA. This CDR3 is CSVGMGSNQPQHF. CDR3 in DNA: TGCAGCGTTGGAATGGGAAGCAATCAGCCCCAGCATTTT.

Many counts were recorded for this clonotype. The chain employs TRBV7-8 and TRBJ2-7; no clear D. Per the germline V gene, CDR1 is SGHVS and CDR2 is FQNEAQ. The V gene lost 1 base and the J gene lost 1 base, with 14 bases spanning the gap. This CDR3 spans 16 amino acids. CDR3 amino acids: CASSLEPWGFSYEQYF. The DNA for the CDR3 is TGTGCCAGCAGCTTAGAGCCGTGGGGTTTTTCCTACGAGCAGTACTTC.

Regarding this clonotype: A much larger clone is a single base away; this may be a read error. V is TRBV7-9 and J is TRBJ2-7, with D possibly TRBD1 on 5 matching bases. Germline assignment: CDR1 SEHNR and CDR2 FQNEAQ (reference sequence). The CDR3 consists of 15 residues. The CDR3 is CASRGERAPLYERYF. CDR3 bases: TGTGCCAGCAGAGGGGAACGGGCCCCGCTCTACGAGCGGTACTTC.

The V gene is TRBV5-1, the J gene TRBJ1-1, with TRBD1 matching over 8 bases. The junction had 6 bases not matched to a gene; V was cut back by 4 bases and J by 1 base. Germline CDR1 SGHRS, CDR2 YFSETQ. This CDR3 spans 15 amino acids. The CDR3 region is CASSPDDRGNTEAFF. The CDR3, as DNA: TGCGCCAGCAGCCCGGATGACAGGGGGAACACTGAAGCTTTCTTT.

Worth noting for this clonotype: Compared with germline, one end of the junction differs, possibly owing to a read error. The V and J genes are TRBV27 and TRBJ1-2; D remains unclear. CDR1 and CDR2 (germline): MNHEY, SMNVEV (reference sequence). There are 14 residues in the CDR3. The CDR3 spells CASSLSNRATGNTF. The DNA for the CDR3 is TGTGCCAGCAGTTTATCGAACCGCGCTACTGGCAACACCTTC.

This clonotype was counted only a few times. V and J are TRBV10-3 and TRBJ1-5, with D possibly being TRBD1 (5 bases). Germline V lookup: CDR1 ENHRY, CDR2 SYGVKD. The V and J ends lost 2 bases and 3 bases respectively, with 8 bases between them. The CDR3 sequence is 14 residues long. The CDR3 protein is CAISEGANNQPQHF. The CDR3 nucleotides read TGTGCCATCAGTGAGGGGGCCAACAATCAGCCCCAGCATTTT.

The V call is TRBV10-3, the J call TRBJ2-1; D may be TRBD2 (5 bases). Germline CDR1 is ENHRY and CDR2 is SYGVKD. CDR3 length equals 15 residues. Deletions cut 0 bases from V and 5 bases from J, with 11 bases between. The DNA for the CDR3 is TGTGCCATCAGTGAGTCTTGGACTGTTAACAATGAGCAGTTCTTC. Its translation: CAISESWTVNNEQFF.

In its sample, this clonotype was seen once. The chain has TRBV28 and TRBJ2-2; 9 nucleotides line up with TRBD2. Germline-derived CDR1 and CDR2 are MDHEN and SYDVKM. CDR3 length: 14 residues. The ends lost 7 bases at V and 3 bases at J; junction bases unmatched: 3. The CDR3 reads CASTIAGDTGELFF. In DNA, the CDR3 is TGTGCCAGCACGATAGCGGGGGACACCGGGGAGCTGTTTTTT. Together with reference TRBV28 and TRBJ2-2, the CDR3 gives the full variable domain: DVKVTQSSRYLVKRTGEKVFLECVQDMDHENMFWYRQDPGLGLRLIYFSYDVKMKEKGDIPEGYSVSREKKERFSLILESASTNQTSMYLCASTIAGDTGELFFGEGSRLTVL.

This clonotype came up a few times. This chain connects TRBV29-1 to TRBJ2-1, with D uncertain. CDR1 SQVTM and CDR2 ANQGSEA come from the germline V gene. The CDR3 runs to 14 residues. Trimming stripped 2 bases from V and 4 bases from J, with 12 bases between. The CDR3 reads CSVESDWVYNEQFF. The CDR3 DNA follows: TGCAGCGTTGAATCCGACTGGGTATACAATGAGCAGTTCTTC.